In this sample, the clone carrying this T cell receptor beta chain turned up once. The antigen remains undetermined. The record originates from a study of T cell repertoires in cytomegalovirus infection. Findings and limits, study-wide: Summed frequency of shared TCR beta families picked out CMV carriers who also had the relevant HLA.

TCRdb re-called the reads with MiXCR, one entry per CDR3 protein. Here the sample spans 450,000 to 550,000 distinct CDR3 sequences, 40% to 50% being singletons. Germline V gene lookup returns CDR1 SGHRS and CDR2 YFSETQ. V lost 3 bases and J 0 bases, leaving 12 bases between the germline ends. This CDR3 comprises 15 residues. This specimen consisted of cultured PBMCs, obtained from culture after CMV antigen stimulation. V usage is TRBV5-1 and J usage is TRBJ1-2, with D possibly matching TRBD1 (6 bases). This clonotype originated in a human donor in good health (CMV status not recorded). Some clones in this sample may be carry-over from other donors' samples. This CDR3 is CASSWETGANYGYTF. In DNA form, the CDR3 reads TGCGCCAGCAGCTGGGAGACAGGAGCTAACTATGGCTACACCTTC.